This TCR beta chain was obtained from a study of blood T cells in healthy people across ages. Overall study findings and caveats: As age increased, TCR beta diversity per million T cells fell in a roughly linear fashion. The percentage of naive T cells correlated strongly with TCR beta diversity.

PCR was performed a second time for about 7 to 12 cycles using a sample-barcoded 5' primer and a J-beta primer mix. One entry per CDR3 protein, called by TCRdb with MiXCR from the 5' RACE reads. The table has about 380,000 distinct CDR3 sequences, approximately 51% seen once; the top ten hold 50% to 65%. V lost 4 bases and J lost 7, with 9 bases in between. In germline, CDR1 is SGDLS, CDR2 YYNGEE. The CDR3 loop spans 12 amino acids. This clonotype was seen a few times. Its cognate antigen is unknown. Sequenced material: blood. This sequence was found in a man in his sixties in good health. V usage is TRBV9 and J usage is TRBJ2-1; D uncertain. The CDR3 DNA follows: TGTGCCAGCAGCCTAGTCAGTAATGAGCAGTTCTTC. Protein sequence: CASSLVSNEQFF.